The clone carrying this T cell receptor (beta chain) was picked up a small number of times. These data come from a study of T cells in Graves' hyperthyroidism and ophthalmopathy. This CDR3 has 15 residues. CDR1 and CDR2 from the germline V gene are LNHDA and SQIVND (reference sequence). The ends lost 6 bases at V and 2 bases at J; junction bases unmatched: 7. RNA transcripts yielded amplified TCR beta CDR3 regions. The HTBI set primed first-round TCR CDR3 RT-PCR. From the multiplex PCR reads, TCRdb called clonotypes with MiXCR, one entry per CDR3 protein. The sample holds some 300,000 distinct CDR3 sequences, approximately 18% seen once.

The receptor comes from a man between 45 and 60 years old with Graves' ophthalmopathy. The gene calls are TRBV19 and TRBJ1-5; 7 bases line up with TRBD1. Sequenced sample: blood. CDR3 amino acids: CASRTEGAGNQPQHF. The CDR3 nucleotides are TGTGCCAGTAGGACCGAGGGGGCCGGCAATCAGCCCCAGCATTTT. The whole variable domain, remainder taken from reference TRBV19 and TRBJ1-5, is DGGITQSPKYLFRKEGQNVTLSCEQNLNHDAMYWYRQDPGQGLRLIYYSQIVNDFQKGDIAEGYSVSREKKESFPLTVTSAQKNPTAFYLCASRTEGAGNQPQHFGDGTRLSIL.